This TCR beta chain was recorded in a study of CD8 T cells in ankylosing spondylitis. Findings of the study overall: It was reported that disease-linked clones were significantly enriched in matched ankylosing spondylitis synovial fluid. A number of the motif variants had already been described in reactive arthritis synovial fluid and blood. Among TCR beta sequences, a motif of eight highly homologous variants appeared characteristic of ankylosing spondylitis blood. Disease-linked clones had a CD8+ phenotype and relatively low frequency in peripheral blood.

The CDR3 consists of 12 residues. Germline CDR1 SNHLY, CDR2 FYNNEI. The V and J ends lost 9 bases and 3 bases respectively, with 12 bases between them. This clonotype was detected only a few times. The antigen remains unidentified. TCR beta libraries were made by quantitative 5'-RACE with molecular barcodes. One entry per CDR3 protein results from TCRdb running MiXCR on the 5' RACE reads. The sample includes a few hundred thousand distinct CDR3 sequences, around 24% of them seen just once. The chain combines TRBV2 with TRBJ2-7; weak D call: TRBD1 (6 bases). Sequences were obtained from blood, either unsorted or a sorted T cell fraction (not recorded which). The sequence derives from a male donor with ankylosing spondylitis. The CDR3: CARQGSGYEQYF. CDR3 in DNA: TGTGCCAGACAGGGATCCGGCTACGAGCAGTACTTC. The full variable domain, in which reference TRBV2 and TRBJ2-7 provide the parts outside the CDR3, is EPEVTQTPSHQVTQMGQEVILRCVPISNHLYFYWYRQILGQKVEFLVSFYNNEISEKSEIFDDQFSVERPDGSNFTLKIRSTKLEDSAMYFCARQGSGYEQYFGPGTRLTVT.